A single T cell receptor beta chain is shown here with its context. Its antigen remains unidentified. TCR beta cDNA libraries had unique molecular identifiers. It was from about 1 to 10 million T cells that some 470,000 cDNA molecules came. Using its own MiXCR run on the PCR reads, TCRdb lists one record per CDR3 protein. The profile covers hundreds of thousands of distinct CDR3 sequences, with approximately 59% appearing a single time and over 9% taken by the ten largest. The data are from a study of post-analysis software for immune sequencing data. About the study: As for disease course, relapsing-remitting, secondary progressive and progressive-relapsing multiple sclerosis were all included. Study results and caveats: Patients showed TRBV5-6, TRBV5-1 and TRBV20-1 among roughly five TRBV segments more frequent than in controls. The authors found that F measure strongly co-clustered same-batch samples.

From germline, CDR1 is MRHNA and CDR2 SNTAGT. The CDR3 extends over 14 amino acids. The receptor was isolated from a girl aged 2 to 9 with multiple sclerosis. Sequencing input: blood. The genes are TRBV6-4 and TRBJ2-7, with TRBD2 matching over 8 bases. Judging by the DNA end, TRBJ2-5 fits better; the J call may be wrong. CDR3 amino acids: CASSETSGEETQYF. CDR3 sequence (DNA): TGTGCCAGCAGTGAAACTAGCGGAGAAGAGACCCAGTACTTC.